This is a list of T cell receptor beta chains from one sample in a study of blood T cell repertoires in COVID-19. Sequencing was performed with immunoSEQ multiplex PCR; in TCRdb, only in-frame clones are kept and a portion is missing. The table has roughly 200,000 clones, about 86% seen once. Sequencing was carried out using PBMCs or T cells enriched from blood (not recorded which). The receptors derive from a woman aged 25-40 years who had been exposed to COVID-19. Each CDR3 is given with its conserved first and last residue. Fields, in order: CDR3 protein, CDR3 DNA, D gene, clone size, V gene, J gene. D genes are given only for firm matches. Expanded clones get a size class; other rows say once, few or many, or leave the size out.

CDR3aa: CASSKNRGGTEAFF
CDR3nt: TGTGCCAGCAGCAAAAACAGGGGTGGCACTGAAGCTTTCTTT
d_gene: TRBD1
abundance: NA
v_gene: TRBV14
j_gene: TRBJ1-1

CDR3aa: CASSSGGLAGNNEQFF
CDR3nt: TGCGCCAGCAGCTCCGGCGGACTAGCGGGGAACAATGAGCAGTTCTTC
d_gene: TRBD2
abundance: NA
v_gene: TRBV5-1
j_gene: TRBJ2-1

CDR3aa: CASSLAGLAVYNEQFF
CDR3nt: TGTGCCAGCAGCTTAGCGGGGCTAGCGGTTTACAATGAGCAGTTCTTC
d_gene: TRBD2
abundance: NA
v_gene: TRBV7-2
j_gene: TRBJ2-1

CDR3aa: CASQQGLRDEQFF
CDR3nt: TGCGCCAGCCAACAGGGGCTGAGAGATGAGCAGTTCTTC
d_gene: TRBD1
abundance: NA
v_gene: TRBV5-1
j_gene: TRBJ2-1

CDR3aa: CASSQGGSGEAYEQYF
CDR3nt: TGCGCCAGCAGCCAGGGGGGTTCAGGGGAAGCCTACGAGCAGTACTTC
d_gene: NA
abundance: NA
v_gene: TRBV5-1
j_gene: TRBJ2-7

CDR3aa: CASRPGLLNSPLHF
CDR3nt: TGTGCCAGCAGGCCGGGATTACTTAATTCACCCCTCCACTTT
d_gene: NA
abundance: NA
v_gene: TRBV2
j_gene: TRBJ1-6

CDR3aa: CATSDSRGRDYGYTF
CDR3nt: TGTGCCACCAGTGACTCCAGGGGGCGCGACTATGGCTACACCTTC
d_gene: TRBD1
abundance: once
v_gene: TRBV24-1
j_gene: TRBJ1-2

CDR3aa: CASSLGGAGNTIYF
CDR3nt: TGTGCCAGCAGCTTAGGAGGGGCTGGAAACACCATATATTTT
d_gene: NA
abundance: NA
v_gene: TRBV13
j_gene: TRBJ1-3

CDR3aa: CASSLVPSGTYEQYF
CDR3nt: TGCGCCAGCAGCTTGGTTCCTAGCGGTACGTACGAGCAGTACTTC
d_gene: TRBD2
abundance: NA
v_gene: TRBV5-1
j_gene: TRBJ2-7

CDR3aa: CASSWQGVDSPLHF
CDR3nt: TGTGCCAGCAGCTGGCAGGGGGTTGATTCACCCCTCCACTTT
d_gene: TRBD1
abundance: few
v_gene: TRBV7-9
j_gene: TRBJ1-6

CDR3aa: CATSDSGGGTDTQYF
CDR3nt: TGTGCCACCAGTGACTCAGGGGGTGGTACAGATACGCAGTATTTT
d_gene: TRBD1
abundance: NA
v_gene: TRBV24-1
j_gene: TRBJ2-3

CDR3aa: CASSQDQRTGGYETQYF
CDR3nt: TGTGCCAGCAGCCAAGATCAGCGGACAGGGGGCTATGAGACCCAGTACTTC
d_gene: TRBD1
abundance: NA
v_gene: TRBV3-1/TRBV3-2
j_gene: TRBJ2-5

CDR3aa: CASSPSAGTQYF
CDR3nt: TGTGCCAGCAGTCCTAGCGCGGGGACCCAGTACTTC
d_gene: NA
abundance: NA
v_gene: TRBV2
j_gene: TRBJ2-5

CDR3aa: CASSLLQTNTGELFF
CDR3nt: TGTGCCAGCAGCTTGTTACAGACGAACACCGGGGAGCTGTTTTTT
d_gene: NA
abundance: NA
v_gene: TRBV5-4
j_gene: TRBJ2-2

CDR3aa: CASSLSGGRREKLFF
CDR3nt: TGTGCCAGCAGCTTGTCGGGGGGGCGTCGGGAAAAACTGTTTTTT
d_gene: NA
abundance: NA
v_gene: TRBV5-4
j_gene: TRBJ1-4

CDR3aa: CASRGTPDTGELFF
CDR3nt: TGCGCCAGCAGGGGGACACCGGACACCGGGGAGCTGTTTTTT
d_gene: NA
abundance: NA
v_gene: TRBV5-1
j_gene: TRBJ2-2

CDR3aa: CATSRDLRGLAGANVLTF
CDR3nt: TGTGCCACCAGCAGAGATTTGCGGGGGCTCGCTGGGGCCAACGTCCTGACTTTC
d_gene: NA
abundance: NA
v_gene: TRBV15
j_gene: TRBJ2-6

CDR3aa: CATSPGGDGPYNEQFF
CDR3nt: TGTGCCACCAGCCCAGGAGGAGACGGACCGTACAATGAGCAGTTCTTC
d_gene: NA
abundance: NA
v_gene: TRBV15
j_gene: TRBJ2-1

CDR3aa: CASSLSKGQTEAFF
CDR3nt: TGCGCCAGCAGCTTGAGTAAGGGGCAAACTGAAGCTTTCTTT
d_gene: NA
abundance: NA
v_gene: TRBV5-1
j_gene: TRBJ1-1

CDR3aa: CASSSRETQYF
CDR3nt: TGTGCCAGCAGTTCTAGAGAGACCCAGTACTTC
d_gene: NA
abundance: NA
v_gene: TRBV14
j_gene: TRBJ2-5

CDR3aa: CASSLTWARLADYNEQFF
CDR3nt: TGTGCCAGCAGCCTGACGTGGGCGAGACTAGCGGACTACAATGAGCAGTTCTTC
d_gene: TRBD2
abundance: NA
v_gene: TRBV7-9
j_gene: TRBJ2-1

CDR3aa: CASSMDRGGYSNQPQHF
CDR3nt: TGTGCCAGTAGTATGGACAGGGGAGGTTATAGCAATCAGCCCCAGCATTTT
d_gene: TRBD1
abundance: NA
v_gene: TRBV19
j_gene: TRBJ1-5

CDR3aa: CASSERTGAGPEAFF
CDR3nt: TGTGCCAGCAGTGAGCGGACAGGGGCGGGCCCTGAAGCTTTCTTT
d_gene: TRBD1
abundance: NA
v_gene: TRBV6-1
j_gene: TRBJ1-1

CDR3aa: CASSVGPGQSITIYGYTF
CDR3nt: TGCGCCAGCAGCGTTGGTCCGGGACAGTCCATTACTATCTATGGCTACACCTTC
d_gene: TRBD1
abundance: NA
v_gene: TRBV5-1
j_gene: TRBJ1-2

CDR3aa: CASSFLRTGHSSYNSPLHF
CDR3nt: TGTGCCAGCAGTTTCCTAAGGACAGGGCATAGCTCCTATAATTCACCCCTCCACTTT
d_gene: TRBD1
abundance: NA
v_gene: TRBV27
j_gene: TRBJ1-6

CDR3aa: CASRDPGRRVMNTEAFF
CDR3nt: TGTGCCAGTAGAGACCCAGGGCGGCGCGTTATGAACACTGAAGCTTTCTTT
d_gene: NA
abundance: NA
v_gene: TRBV19
j_gene: TRBJ1-1

CDR3aa: CASSRSEKLFF
CDR3nt: TGTGCCAGCAGCAGGAGTGAAAAACTGTTTTTT
d_gene: NA
abundance: NA
v_gene: TRBV11-3
j_gene: TRBJ1-4

CDR3aa: CSVEIDRVHTEAFF
CDR3nt: TGCAGCGTTGAAATAGACAGGGTGCACACTGAAGCTTTCTTT
d_gene: TRBD1
abundance: NA
v_gene: TRBV29-1
j_gene: TRBJ1-1

CDR3aa: CAWSAPDSLGTEAFF
CDR3nt: TGTGCCTGGAGTGCCCCGGACTCCCTCGGGACTGAAGCTTTCTTT
d_gene: NA
abundance: NA
v_gene: TRBV30
j_gene: TRBJ1-1

CDR3aa: CSVGGERQTTDTQYF
CDR3nt: TGCAGCGTTGGGGGCGAGCGACAGACCACAGATACGCAGTATTTT
d_gene: NA
abundance: NA
v_gene: TRBV29-1
j_gene: TRBJ2-3

CDR3aa: CASSYGAGPTPLHF
CDR3nt: TGTGCCAGCAGTTACGGGGCGGGACCGACGCCCCTCCACTTT
d_gene: NA
abundance: NA
v_gene: TRBV6-5
j_gene: TRBJ1-6

CDR3aa: CASSPWETGGMNTEAFF
CDR3nt: TGTGCCAGCAGTCCGTGGGAGACAGGGGGCATGAACACTGAAGCTTTCTTT
d_gene: TRBD1
abundance: NA
v_gene: TRBV27
j_gene: TRBJ1-1

CDR3aa: CASSSSTAYTGELFF
CDR3nt: TGTGCCAGCAGCTCGTCGACAGCTTACACCGGGGAGCTGTTTTTT
d_gene: NA
abundance: NA
v_gene: TRBV7-9
j_gene: TRBJ2-2

CDR3aa: CSVESSGGGEQYF
CDR3nt: TGCAGCGTTGAAAGTTCGGGCGGGGGCGAGCAGTACTTC
d_gene: TRBD2
abundance: many
v_gene: TRBV29-1
j_gene: TRBJ2-7

CDR3aa: CARVRYEQYF
CDR3nt: TGTGCCAGAGTCCGCTACGAGCAGTACTTC
d_gene: NA
abundance: NA
v_gene: TRBV5-3
j_gene: TRBJ2-7

CDR3aa: CASSSQGSSYEQYF
CDR3nt: TGTGCCAGCAGTTCCCAAGGGAGCTCCTACGAGCAGTACTTC
d_gene: NA
abundance: NA
v_gene: TRBV6-5
j_gene: TRBJ2-7

CDR3aa: CATSEAGHQPQHF
CDR3nt: TGTGCCACCAGTGAGGCAGGCCATCAGCCCCAGCATTTT
d_gene: NA
abundance: NA
v_gene: TRBV24-1
j_gene: TRBJ1-5

CDR3aa: CASSLVALGEQYF
CDR3nt: TGTGCCAGCAGCTTAGTGGCCCTCGGGGAACAGTACTTC
d_gene: NA
abundance: NA
v_gene: TRBV11-3
j_gene: TRBJ2-7

CDR3aa: CASSLWLANTGELFF
CDR3nt: TGTGCCAGCAGCTTGTGGCTAGCAAACACCGGGGAGCTGTTTTTT
d_gene: NA
abundance: once
v_gene: TRBV7-9
j_gene: TRBJ2-2

CDR3aa: CASSGTTGGSAKLFF
CDR3nt: TGTGCCAGCAGCGGAACGACAGGGGGGTCTGCAAAACTGTTTTTT
d_gene: TRBD1
abundance: NA
v_gene: TRBV7-9
j_gene: TRBJ1-4

CDR3aa: CAIYRDRGRGTEAFF
CDR3nt: TGTGCCATATACCGGGACAGGGGGCGAGGCACTGAAGCTTTCTTT
d_gene: TRBD1
abundance: NA
v_gene: TRBV2
j_gene: TRBJ1-1

CDR3aa: CATAPREGQRLAGHPEGKNIQYF
CDR3nt: TGTGCCACTGCCCCCCGGGAGGGGCAGAGACTAGCGGGACACCCGGAGGGGAAAAACATTCAGTACTTC
d_gene: TRBD2
abundance: once
v_gene: TRBV19
j_gene: TRBJ2-4

CDR3aa: CASRQGRYEQYF
CDR3nt: TGTGCCAGCAGACAGGGGAGATACGAGCAGTACTTC
d_gene: TRBD1
abundance: NA
v_gene: TRBV2
j_gene: TRBJ2-7

CDR3aa: CASSLRGIRGQPQHF
CDR3nt: TGTGCCAGCAGTTTAAGGGGGATCCGGGGTCAGCCCCAGCATTTT
d_gene: NA
abundance: NA
v_gene: TRBV27
j_gene: TRBJ1-5

CDR3aa: CASSFGQGSVAFF
CDR3nt: TGTGCCAGCAGCTTCGGACAGGGCTCAGTGGCTTTCTTT
d_gene: TRBD1
abundance: NA
v_gene: TRBV7-9
j_gene: TRBJ1-1